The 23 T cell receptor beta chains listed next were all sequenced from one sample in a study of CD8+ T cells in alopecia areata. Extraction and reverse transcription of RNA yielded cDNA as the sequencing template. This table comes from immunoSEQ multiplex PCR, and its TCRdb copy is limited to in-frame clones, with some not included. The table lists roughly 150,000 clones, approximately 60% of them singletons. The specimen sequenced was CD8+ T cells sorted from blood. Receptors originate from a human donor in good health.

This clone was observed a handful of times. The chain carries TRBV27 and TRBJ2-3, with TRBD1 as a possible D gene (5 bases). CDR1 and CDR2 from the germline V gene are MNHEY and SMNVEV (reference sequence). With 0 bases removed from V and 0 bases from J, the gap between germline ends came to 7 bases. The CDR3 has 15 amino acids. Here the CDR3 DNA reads TGTGCCAGCAGTTTATCGGCAGGGAGCACAGATACGCAGTATTTT. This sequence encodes CASSLSAGSTDTQYF.

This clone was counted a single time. CDR3 bases: TGTGCCAGCAGCCAAGATAGGGATCCTCCCTACGAGCAGTACTTC. It is translated as CASSQDRDPPYEQYF. This chain uses TRBV4-2 with TRBJ2-7; D not certain. V dropped 0 bases and J dropped 2 bases, with 11 bases sitting between them. Germline assignment: CDR1 LGHNA and CDR2 YNFKEQ. The CDR3 has 15 residues.

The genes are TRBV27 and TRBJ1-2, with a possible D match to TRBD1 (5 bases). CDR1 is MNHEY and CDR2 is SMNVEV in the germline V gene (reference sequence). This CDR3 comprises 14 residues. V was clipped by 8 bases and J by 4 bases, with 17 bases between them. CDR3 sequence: CASPTVGGSYGYTF. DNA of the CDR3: TGTGCCAGCCCTACAGTCGGGGGAAGCTATGGCTACACCTTC.

The CDR3 loop is CASTEGIAGVKDTQYF. For the CDR3, the DNA is TGCGCCAGCACCGAAGGAATAGCGGGAGTGAAAGATACGCAGTATTTT. V gene TRBV10-2 combines with J gene TRBJ2-3, with 9 bases matching TRBD2. The trim removed 7 bases at V and 5 bases at J, leaving 13 bases unmatched. Germline V CDR1 and CDR2: WSHSY, SAAADI. The CDR3 has 16 residues.

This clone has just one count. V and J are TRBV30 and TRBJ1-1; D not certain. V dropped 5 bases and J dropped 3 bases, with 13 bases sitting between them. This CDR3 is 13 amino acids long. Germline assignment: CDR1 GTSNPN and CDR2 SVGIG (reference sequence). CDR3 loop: CAWPRQTHTEAFF. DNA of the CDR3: TGTGCCTGGCCTCGTCAGACGCACACTGAAGCTTTCTTT. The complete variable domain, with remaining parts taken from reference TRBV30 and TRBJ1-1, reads SQTIHQWPATLVQPVGSPLSLECTVEGTSNPNLYWYRQAAGRGLQLLFYSVGIGQISSEVPQNLSASRPQDRQFILSSKKLLLSDSGFYLCAWPRQTHTEAFFGQGTRLTVV.

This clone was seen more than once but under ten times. The CDR3 protein is CSAGTGATTLRGYTF. The CDR3, as DNA: TGCAGCGCAGGGACAGGGGCTACAACCTTAAGGGGCTACACCTTC. The chain links TRBV29-1 to TRBJ1-2, with 10 bases lining up with TRBD1. Trimming removed 7 bases from V and 8 bases from J; junction bases left unmatched: 16. This CDR3 comprises 15 residues. Germline V CDR1 and CDR2: SQVTM, ANQGSEA.

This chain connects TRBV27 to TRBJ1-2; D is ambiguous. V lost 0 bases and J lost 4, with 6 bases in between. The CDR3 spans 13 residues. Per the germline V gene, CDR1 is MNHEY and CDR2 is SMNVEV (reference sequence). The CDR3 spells CASSLSTRYGYTF. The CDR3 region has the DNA TGTGCCAGCAGTTTATCAACCCGCTATGGCTACACCTTC.

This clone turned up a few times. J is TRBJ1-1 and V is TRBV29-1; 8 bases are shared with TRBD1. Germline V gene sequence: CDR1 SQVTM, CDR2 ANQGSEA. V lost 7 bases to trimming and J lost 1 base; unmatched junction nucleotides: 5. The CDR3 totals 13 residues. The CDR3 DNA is TGCAGCGACAACGGACAGGGGAACACTGAAGCTTTCTTT. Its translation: CSDNGQGNTEAFF.

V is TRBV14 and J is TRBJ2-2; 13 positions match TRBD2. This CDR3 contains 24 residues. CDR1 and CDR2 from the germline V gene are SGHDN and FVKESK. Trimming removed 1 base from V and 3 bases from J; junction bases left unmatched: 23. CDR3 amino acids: CASSQVDDRLRTSGRGLDTGELFF. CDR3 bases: TGTGCCAGCAGCCAAGTGGACGATCGATTGAGGACTAGCGGGAGAGGTCTCGACACCGGGGAGCTGTTTTTT.

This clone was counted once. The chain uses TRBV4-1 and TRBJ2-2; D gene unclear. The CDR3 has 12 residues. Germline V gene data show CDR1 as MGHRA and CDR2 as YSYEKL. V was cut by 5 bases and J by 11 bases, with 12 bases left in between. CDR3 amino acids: CASSLKSPELFF. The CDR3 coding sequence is TGCGCCAGCAGCTTAAAGTCGCCAGAGCTGTTTTTT.

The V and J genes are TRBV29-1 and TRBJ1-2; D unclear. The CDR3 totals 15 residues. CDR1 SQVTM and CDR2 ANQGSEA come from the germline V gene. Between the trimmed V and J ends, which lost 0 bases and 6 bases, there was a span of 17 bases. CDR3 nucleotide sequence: TGCAGCGTTGAAGATCGGACGGAGCTCGGGGATGGCTACACCTTC. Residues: CSVEDRTELGDGYTF.

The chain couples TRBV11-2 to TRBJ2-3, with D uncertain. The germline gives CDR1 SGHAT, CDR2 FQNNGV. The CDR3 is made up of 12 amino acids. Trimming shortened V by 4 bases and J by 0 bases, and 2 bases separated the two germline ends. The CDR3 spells CASSSSTDTQYF. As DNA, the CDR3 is TGTGCCAGCAGCTCTAGCACAGATACGCAGTATTTT.

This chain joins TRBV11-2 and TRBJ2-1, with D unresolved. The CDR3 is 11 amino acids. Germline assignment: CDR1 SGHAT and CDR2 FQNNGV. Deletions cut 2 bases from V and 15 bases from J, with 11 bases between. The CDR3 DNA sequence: TGTGCCAGCAGCTTATTTAACAATTGGTTCTTC. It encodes CASSLFNNWFF.

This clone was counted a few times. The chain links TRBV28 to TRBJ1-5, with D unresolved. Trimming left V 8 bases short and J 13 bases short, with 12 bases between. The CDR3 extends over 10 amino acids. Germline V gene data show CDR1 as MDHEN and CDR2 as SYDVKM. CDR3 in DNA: TGTGCCAGCGAGGGCGAAGGTCAGCATTTT. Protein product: CASEGEGQHF.

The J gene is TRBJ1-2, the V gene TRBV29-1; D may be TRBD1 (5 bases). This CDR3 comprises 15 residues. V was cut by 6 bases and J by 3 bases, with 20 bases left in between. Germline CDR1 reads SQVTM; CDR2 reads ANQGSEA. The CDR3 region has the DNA TGCAGCGTAATCCGACGCCGGGACGGCCACTATGGCTACACCTTC. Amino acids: CSVIRRRDGHYGYTF.

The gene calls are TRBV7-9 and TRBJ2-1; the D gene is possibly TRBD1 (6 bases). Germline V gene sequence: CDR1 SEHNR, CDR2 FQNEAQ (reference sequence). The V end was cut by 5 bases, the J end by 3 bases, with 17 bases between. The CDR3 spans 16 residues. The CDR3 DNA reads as TGTGCCAGCAGCCCTCCCGGGACAAGAATCTACAATGAGCAGTTCTTC. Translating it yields CASSPPGTRIYNEQFF.

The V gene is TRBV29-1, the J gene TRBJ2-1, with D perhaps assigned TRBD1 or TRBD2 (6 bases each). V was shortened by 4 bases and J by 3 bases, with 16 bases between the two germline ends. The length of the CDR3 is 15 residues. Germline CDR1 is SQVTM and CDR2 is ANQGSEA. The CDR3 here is CSVAGLAGHYNEQFF. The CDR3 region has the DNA TGCAGCGTTGCGGGATTGGCGGGACACTACAATGAGCAGTTCTTC.

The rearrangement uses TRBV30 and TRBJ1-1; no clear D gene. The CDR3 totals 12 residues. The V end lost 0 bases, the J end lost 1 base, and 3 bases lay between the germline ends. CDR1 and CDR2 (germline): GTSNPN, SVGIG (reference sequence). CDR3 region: CAWSVKNTEAFF. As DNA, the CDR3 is TGTGCCTGGAGTGTGAAGAACACTGAAGCTTTCTTT.

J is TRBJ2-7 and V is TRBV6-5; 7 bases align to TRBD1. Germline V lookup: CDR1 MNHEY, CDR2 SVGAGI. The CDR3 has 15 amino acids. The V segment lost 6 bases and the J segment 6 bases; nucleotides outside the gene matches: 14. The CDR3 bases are TGTGCCAGCAGCCCGACCCGGACAGGTGGGCTCGAGCAGTACTTC. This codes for CASSPTRTGGLEQYF.

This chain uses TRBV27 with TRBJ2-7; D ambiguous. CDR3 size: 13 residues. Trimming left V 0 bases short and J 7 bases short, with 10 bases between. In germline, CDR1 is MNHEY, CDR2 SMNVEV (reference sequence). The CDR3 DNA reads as TGTGCCAGCAGTTTATCTCCCCCGGAGGAGCAGTACTTC. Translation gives CASSLSPPEEQYF.

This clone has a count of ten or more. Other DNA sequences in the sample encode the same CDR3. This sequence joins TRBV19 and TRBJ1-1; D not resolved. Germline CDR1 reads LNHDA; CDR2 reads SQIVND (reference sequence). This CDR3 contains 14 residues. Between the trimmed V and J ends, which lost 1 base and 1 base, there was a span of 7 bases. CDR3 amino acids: CASSIGRGNTEAFF. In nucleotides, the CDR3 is TGTGCCAGTAGTATAGGAAGAGGGAACACTGAAGCTTTCTTT.

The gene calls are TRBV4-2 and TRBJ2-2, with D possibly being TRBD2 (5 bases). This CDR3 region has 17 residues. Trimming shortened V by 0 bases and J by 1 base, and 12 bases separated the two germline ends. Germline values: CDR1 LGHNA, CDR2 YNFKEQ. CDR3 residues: CASSQDRGPLNTGELFF. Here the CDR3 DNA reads TGTGCCAGCAGCCAAGATCGAGGGCCCTTGAACACCGGGGAGCTGTTTTTT.

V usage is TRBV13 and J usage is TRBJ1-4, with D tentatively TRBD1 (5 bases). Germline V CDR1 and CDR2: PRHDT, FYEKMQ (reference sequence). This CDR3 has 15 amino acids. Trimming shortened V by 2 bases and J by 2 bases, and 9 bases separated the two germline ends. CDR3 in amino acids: CASSLRGRTNEKLFF. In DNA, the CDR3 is TGTGCCAGCAGCTTACGGGGCCGCACTAATGAAAAACTGTTTTTT.